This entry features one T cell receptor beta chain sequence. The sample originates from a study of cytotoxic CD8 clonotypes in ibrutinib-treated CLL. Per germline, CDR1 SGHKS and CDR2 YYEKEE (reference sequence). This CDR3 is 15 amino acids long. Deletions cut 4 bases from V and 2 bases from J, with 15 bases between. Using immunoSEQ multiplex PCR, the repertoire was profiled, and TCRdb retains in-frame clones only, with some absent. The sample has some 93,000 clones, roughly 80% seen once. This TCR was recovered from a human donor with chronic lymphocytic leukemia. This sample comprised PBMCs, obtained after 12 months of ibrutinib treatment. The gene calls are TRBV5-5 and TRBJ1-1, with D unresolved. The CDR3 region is CASSPTPGANTEAFF. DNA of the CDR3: TGTGCCAGCAGCCCAACCCCGGGAGCAAACACTGAAGCTTTCTTT.